These T cell receptor beta chains were read from a single sample in a study of Graves' ophthalmopathy and Graves' hyperthyroidism. TCRdb used MiXCR to reprocess the multiplex PCR reads, holding one entry per CDR3 protein. Of hundreds of thousands of distinct CDR3 sequences detected, roughly 20% appear once; the ten largest clones hold under 3%. Input material: peripheral blood. The receptor source for this set is a woman younger than 35 with stable Graves' hyperthyroidism. Both conserved end residues are part of each CDR3. A D gene is named only where the DNA matches it firmly. The listing skips clone size in some rows; elsewhere it reads once, few, many or a size class.

V	length	J	D	size	DNA	CDR3
TRBV2	13	TRBJ1-1	-	many	TGTGCCAGCGGATTGACAGCTGCCACTGAAGCTTTCTTT	CASGLTAATEAFF
TRBV30	14	TRBJ2-5	-	-	TGTGCCTGGAGTGTGACGGCACTCCACAAAGGCCAGTACTTC	CAWSVTALHKGQYF
TRBV12-3/TRBV12-4	14	TRBJ1-2	-	many	TGTGCCAGCAGTTTAGGTTTGGGTCCGGGTGGCTACACCTTC	CASSLGLGPGGYTF
TRBV30	13	TRBJ2-5	-	-	TGTGCCTGGAGTAGGGGGGGTTCCGAGACCCAGTACTTC	CAWSRGGSETQYF
TRBV28	13	TRBJ2-7	-	many	TGTGCCAGCAGTTACTCGACCCTCTACGAGCAGTACTTC	CASSYSTLYEQYF
TRBV6-1	15	TRBJ2-7	-	many	TGTGCCAGCAGACGACAGTATTCTCAGACCTACGAGCAGTACTTC	CASRRQYSQTYEQYF
TRBV28	17	TRBJ1-1	-	many	TGTGCCAGCTCCCTTGGGGTATTGGGTAGTCCGAACACTGAAGCTTTCTTT	CASSLGVLGSPNTEAFF
TRBV9	15	TRBJ2-7	-	many	TGTGCCAGCAGCTCCCGGGGGACAGCATCCTACGAGCAGTACTTC	CASSSRGTASYEQYF
TRBV2	14	TRBJ1-2	-	many	TGTGCCAGCAGACCCGGGGCACCTAACTATGGCTACACCTTC	CASRPGAPNYGYTF
TRBV28	18	TRBJ1-5	TRBD1	-	TGTGCCAGCAGCCACCGCTCCGGGACAGGCTATAGCAATCAGCCCCAGCATTTT	CASSHRSGTGYSNQPQHF
TRBV27	15	TRBJ2-7	TRBD1	many	TGTGCCAGCAGTTTAAGCCGGGACAGTATTTACGAGCAGTACTTC	CASSLSRDSIYEQYF
TRBV20-1	15	TRBJ2-7	TRBD2	-	TGCAGTGCTAGACGAAGCGGGAGTGGGGCCTACGAGCAGTACTTC	CSARRSGSGAYEQYF
TRBV12-3/TRBV12-4	17	TRBJ2-5	TRBD2	few	TGTGCCAGCAGTCCCTACCGACTAGCGGGGTACCAAGAGACCCAGTACTTC	CASSPYRLAGYQETQYF
TRBV12-3/TRBV12-4	11	TRBJ1-1	-	-	TGTGCCAGCAGTCCAACCAATGAAGCTTTCTTT	CASSPTNEAFF
TRBV13	12	TRBJ2-5	-	many	TGTGCCAGCAGCCTAAGGGCGGGTTCCCAGTACTTC	CASSLRAGSQYF
TRBV6-2/TRBV6-3	15	TRBJ1-1	-	many	TGTGCCAGCATTTCGACGGCGAGACTGAACACTGAAGCTTTCTTT	CASISTARLNTEAFF
TRBV6-1	14	TRBJ2-2	-	many	TGTGCCAGCAGTGAAGCAGGGGACATCCGGGAGCTGTTTTTT	CASSEAGDIRELFF
TRBV2	12	TRBJ1-3	-	many	TGTGCCAGTTCTAACTCTGGAAACACCATATATTTT	CASSNSGNTIYF
TRBV2	13	TRBJ2-2	TRBD1	many	TGTGCCAGCATAGGGGGCCACACCGGGGAGCTGTTTTTT	CASIGGHTGELFF
TRBV7-6	15	TRBJ2-2	TRBD2	many	TGTGCCAGCAGCATCGGAGCGGGAGGTCTCGGGGAGCTGTTTTTT	CASSIGAGGLGELFF
TRBV4-2	15	TRBJ2-7	-	few	TGTGCCAGCAGCCAAGGGGTAGTGGGAGGTTACGATCAGTACTTC	CASSQGVVGGYDQYF
TRBV11-2	15	TRBJ2-5	-	many	TGTGCCAGCAGCTCCGGGAGTCACGGTGAACAGACCCAGTACTTC	CASSSGSHGEQTQYF
TRBV6-2/TRBV6-3	14	TRBJ1-2	-	many	TGTGCCAGCACCGAGGGGGAAACGAACTATGGCTACACCTTC	CASTEGETNYGYTF
TRBV15	15	TRBJ1-3	-	many	TGTGCCACCAGCAGAGATCTGGGCTCTGGAAACACCATATATTTT	CATSRDLGSGNTIYF
TRBV20-1	15	TRBJ2-7	-	many	TGCAGTGCTAGAGATTGGCAGCAAAGCTCCTACGAGCAGTACTTC	CSARDWQQSSYEQYF
TRBV30	15	TRBJ1-5	-	many	TGTGCCTGGAGTGTACTAGGGGGGCGCGGCCAACCCCAGCATTTT	CAWSVLGGRGQPQHF